The 26 T cell receptor beta chains below all came from one sample that was sequenced in a study of sequential checkpoint blockade in melanoma. Treatment of the sample: randomized to nivolumab then ipilimumab (arm A) or the reverse (arm B). Generated by immunoSEQ multiplex PCR, the TCRdb table keeps only in-frame clones and is missing some. Of fewer than 20,000 clones in the sample, around 82% were seen once. This sample comprised CD8+ T cells sorted from blood (inferred from file names), obtained from a patient given nivolumab and ipilimumab in sequence. These TCRs come from a human donor with melanoma.

V gene TRBV7-9 combines with J gene TRBJ2-3; the match to TRBD2 covers 12 bases. The CDR3 covers 18 residues. The junction had 9 bases not matched to a gene; V was cut back by 3 bases and J by 2 bases. Per the germline V gene, CDR1 is SEHNR and CDR2 is FQNEAQ (reference sequence). CDR3 DNA: TGTGCCAGCAGCTTCGGACTAGCGGGATCGCGGTACACAGATACGCAGTATTTT. Amino acid sequence: CASSFGLAGSRYTDTQYF.

The J gene is TRBJ2-2, the V gene TRBV6-4; TRBD2 agrees at 8 bases. CDR3 length: 16 residues. Germline loops: CDR1 MRHNA, CDR2 SNTAGT. V was clipped by 3 bases and J by 4 bases; unmatched bases: 7. As DNA, the CDR3 is TGTGCCAGCAGTGAGGCAGCGGGAGAGGGCACCGGGGAGCTGTTTTTT. Its protein is CASSEAAGEGTGELFF.

The rearrangement links TRBV7-3 to TRBJ2-1; tentative D call: TRBD2 (5 bases). The V end was cut by 3 bases, the J end by 6 bases, with 12 bases between. The germline V gene has CDR1 SGHTA and CDR2 FQGTGA. CDR3 size: 14 residues. For the CDR3, the DNA is TGTGCCAGCAGCTTGTTCCTAGCTGGCAATGAGCAGTTCTTC. As protein: CASSLFLAGNEQFF.

The chain joins TRBV29-1 to TRBJ1-2; 7 nucleotides match TRBD1. The CDR3 totals 12 residues. CDR1 and CDR2 from the germline V gene are SQVTM and ANQGSEA. Germline trimming cut 2 bases from V and 5 bases from J; bases unmatched to any gene: 2. The chain's CDR3 is CSVEWGQYGYTF. CDR3 in DNA: TGCAGCGTTGAATGGGGACAGTATGGCTACACCTTC. Full variable domain (missing parts from reference TRBV29-1 and TRBJ1-2): SAVISQKPSRDICQRGTSLTIQCQVDSQVTMMFWYRQQPGQSLTLIATANQGSEATYESGFVIDKFPISRPNLTFSTLTVSNMSPEDSSIYLCSVEWGQYGYTFGSGTRLTVV.

CDR3 region: CASSVGGLSNQPQHF. DNA of the CDR3: TGTGCCAGCAGTGTGGGGGGTTTGAGCAATCAGCCCCAGCATTTT. The V and J genes are TRBV7-2 and TRBJ1-5, with a tentative D call TRBD1 (5 bases). This CDR3 has 15 residues. Germline CDR1 reads SGHTA; CDR2 reads FQGNSA. Trimming pared 6 bases from V and 1 base from J, leaving 13 bases between.

The CDR3 reads CASSAAGRPTYEQYF. The CDR3 DNA reads as TGTGCCAGCAGCGCGGCGGGCAGGCCAACCTACGAGCAGTACTTC. The genes are TRBV5-4 and TRBJ2-7, with a weak D call TRBD2 (5 bases). The CDR3 has 15 residues. V was trimmed by 4 bases and J by 2 bases, leaving 16 bases between them. Germline CDR1 reads SGHNT; CDR2 reads YYREEE (reference sequence).

This clone was picked up a small number of times. This chain links TRBV29-1 with TRBJ2-2; 7 bases are a match to TRBD2. After removal of 7 bases from V and 5 bases from J, the junction contained 16 bases not matched to a gene. The germline V gene has CDR1 SQVTM and CDR2 ANQGSEA. This CDR3 region has 16 residues. This chain's CDR3 is CSALVAGGSRTGELFF. DNA for the CDR3: TGCAGCGCCCTCGTAGCGGGCGGGAGTCGGACCGGGGAGCTGTTTTTT.

The chain recombines TRBV14 with TRBJ2-1; D gene unclear. Trimming removed 5 bases at V and 6 bases at J, with 11 bases between. This CDR3 is 13 amino acids long. Germline CDR1 and CDR2: SGHDN and FVKESK. CDR3 bases: TGTGCCAGCAGCTTAGTAATGTTCAATGAGCAGTTCTTC. Its translation is CASSLVMFNEQFF.

Only one count was recorded for this clone. The chain employs TRBV9 and TRBJ2-7, with TRBD2 matching over 13 bases. CDR3 length: 17 residues. Germline V lookup: CDR1 SGDLS, CDR2 YYNGEE. V dropped 0 bases and J dropped 5; count of bases not matched to a gene: 8. The CDR3 region is CASSVGLTSGRENEQYF. CDR3 coding DNA: TGTGCCAGCAGCGTAGGCCTCACTAGCGGGAGGGAAAACGAGCAGTACTTC.

This chain links TRBV6-1 with TRBJ1-2, with 7 bases lining up with TRBD1. Germline V gene lookup returns CDR1 MNHNS and CDR2 SASEGT. The CDR3 consists of 16 residues. J gave up 4 bases and V 4 bases, and 12 bases lay outside the gene matches. The CDR3 region has the DNA TGTGCCAGCAGTGCCACGACAGGGTCACCACTCTATGGCTACACCTTC. Amino acids: CASSATTGSPLYGYTF.

The chain carries TRBV4-1 and TRBJ1-5; unclear D gene. Looked up from germline, CDR1 is MGHRA and CDR2 is YSYEKL. The V end lost 0 bases, the J end lost 10 bases, and 16 bases lay between the germline ends. The CDR3 runs to 15 residues. CDR3 in DNA: TGCGCCAGCAGCCAAGAAGAGGTAGTCAGAAGACCCCAGCATTTT. Its translation is CASSQEEVVRRPQHF.

The chain couples TRBV7-8 to TRBJ2-7; 7 nucleotides align to TRBD2. V was pared by 5 bases and J by 11 bases, with 9 bases of the junction left unmatched. The germline CDR1 and CDR2 sequences are SGHVS and FQNEAQ. This CDR3 region has 12 residues. CDR3 nucleotide sequence: TGTGCCAGCAGCAGCGGGACCTCCTGGGAGTACTTC. Amino acids: CASSSGTSWEYF.

The J gene is TRBJ1-3, the V gene TRBV10-2; 8 nucleotides line up with TRBD1. Per germline, CDR1 WSHSY and CDR2 SAAADI. The ends lost 7 bases at V and 4 bases at J; junction bases unmatched: 6. There are 14 residues in the CDR3. The CDR3: CASTDRDGGNTIYF. Here the CDR3 DNA reads TGCGCCAGCACGGACAGGGACGGAGGAAACACCATATATTTT.

V gene TRBV5-5 combines with J gene TRBJ2-2; no firm D call. V was pared by 0 bases and J by 1 base, with 4 bases between. Germline V gene sequence: CDR1 SGHKS, CDR2 YYEKEE (reference sequence). The CDR3 loop spans 14 amino acids. The CDR3 sequence is CASSLGGNTGELFF. Written as DNA, the CDR3 is TGTGCCAGCAGCTTGGGCGGGAACACCGGGGAGCTGTTTTTT.

CDR3: CASSLGLAGVYEQFF. CDR3 sequence (DNA): TGTGCCAGCAGTTTGGGACTAGCGGGAGTCTATGAGCAGTTCTTC. The chain uses TRBV28 and TRBJ2-1; 14 bases match TRBD2. Germline V lookup: CDR1 MDHEN, CDR2 SYDVKM. With 3 bases clipped from V and 8 bases from J, the junction kept 3 bases outside the gene matches. The CDR3 consists of 15 residues.

The chain joins TRBV4-2 to TRBJ2-1, with 8 bases identical to TRBD2. V was pared by 0 bases and J by 3 bases, with 4 bases of the junction left unmatched. Germline V gene lookup returns CDR1 LGHNA and CDR2 YNFKEQ. This CDR3 comprises 16 residues. The CDR3: CASSQDRAGVYNEQFF. CDR3 in DNA: TGTGCCAGCAGCCAAGACAGAGCGGGAGTCTACAATGAGCAGTTCTTC.

The V call is TRBV5-1, the J call TRBJ2-3; 8 nucleotides align to TRBD2. Germline trimming cut 0 bases from V and 2 bases from J; bases unmatched to any gene: 8. The germline V gene has CDR1 SGHRS and CDR2 YFSETQ. This CDR3 has 17 amino acids. CDR3 sequence reads: CASSLVGRGAPTDTQYF. The DNA for the CDR3 is TGCGCCAGCAGCTTGGTGGGGCGGGGGGCCCCCACAGATACGCAGTATTTT.

The chain links TRBV6-1 to TRBJ2-5, with D tentatively TRBD2 (5 bases). From germline, CDR1 is MNHNS and CDR2 SASEGT. The V end was cut by 10 bases, the J end by 9 bases, with 9 bases between. The CDR3 extends over 9 amino acids. In DNA form, the CDR3 reads TGTGCCACTCTCGGGGCCCAGTACTTC. Protein product: CATLGAQYF.

The rearrangement links TRBV27 to TRBJ1-1; D not certain. Trimming removed 5 bases from V and 0 bases from J, with 7 bases in between. Germline CDR1 MNHEY, CDR2 SMNVEV (reference sequence). The CDR3 is 13 amino acids. The CDR3 region has the DNA TGTGCCAGCAGTAACAGTATGAACACTGAAGCTTTCTTT. This translates into CASSNSMNTEAFF.

The chain has TRBV19 and TRBJ2-1, with D tentatively TRBD2 (5 bases). This CDR3 is built from 15 residues. V lost 1 base, J lost 8 bases, and 15 bases lay in between. Germline V gene lookup returns CDR1 LNHDA and CDR2 SQIVND (reference sequence). The DNA of the CDR3 is TGTGCCAGTAGTATAGGAGCCCGGGGATTCGATGAGCAGTTCTTC. This codes for CASSIGARGFDEQFF. Based on the CDR3 plus reference TRBV19 and TRBJ2-1, the full variable domain is DGGITQSPKYLFRKEGQNVTLSCEQNLNHDAMYWYRQDPGQGLRLIYYSQIVNDFQKGDIAEGYSVSREKKESFPLTVTSAQKNPTAFYLCASSIGARGFDEQFFGPGTRLTVL.

V gene TRBV5-6 combines with J gene TRBJ2-7; a weak D match, TRBD1 (5 bases). Germline V gives CDR1 SGHDT, CDR2 YYEEEE. V was clipped by 4 bases and J by 0 bases, with 14 bases between them. The CDR3 sequence is 15 residues long. CDR3 bases: TGTGCCAGCAGCACGGCTATGCAGGGCTCCTACGAGCAGTACTTC. It codes for CASSTAMQGSYEQYF. Supplemented by reference TRBV5-6 and TRBJ2-7, the full variable domain reads DAGVTQSPTHLIKTRGQQVTLRCSPKSGHDTVSWYQQALGQGPQFIFQYYEEEERQRGNFPDRFSGHQFPNYSSELNVNALLLGDSALYLCASSTAMQGSYEQYFGPGTRLTVT.

V gene TRBV15 combines with J gene TRBJ1-1; D not resolved. The CDR3 is 13 residues long. V was trimmed by 0 bases and J by 7 bases, leaving 9 bases between them. Germline values: CDR1 LNHNV, CDR2 YYDKDF (reference sequence). The CDR3 here is CATSRERVREAFF. CDR3 bases: TGTGCCACCAGCAGAGAACGAGTCCGTGAAGCTTTCTTT.

CDR3 sequence reads: CASSLSDGAYRDTQYF. CDR3 bases: TGTGCCAGCAGTTTATCGGACGGAGCCTACAGGGATACGCAGTATTTT. The chain has TRBV27 and TRBJ2-3, with a possible D match to TRBD1 (5 bases). CDR1 MNHEY and CDR2 SMNVEV come from the germline V gene (reference sequence). Deletions cut 0 bases from V and 6 bases from J, with 16 bases between. The CDR3 has 16 residues.

The rearrangement joins TRBV4-1 to TRBJ2-3; 7 bases map to TRBD2. Unmatched junction bases numbered 17, after V lost 0 bases and J lost 11 bases. The CDR3 is made up of 17 amino acids. The germline V gene encodes CDR1 MGHRA and CDR2 YSYEKL. The CDR3 nucleotides are TGCGCCAGCAGCCAAGAGGAAGCTAGCGGTCCACTCTTGGGGCAGTATTTT. It specifies CASSQEEASGPLLGQYF.

The chain combines TRBV9 with TRBJ2-3, with D maybe TRBD1 (5 bases). V gave up 4 bases and J gave up 4 bases, with 10 bases separating them. The V gene's germline CDR1 is SGDLS and CDR2 YYNGEE. The CDR3 is made up of 13 amino acids. CDR3 protein: CASSPPTADTQYF. The CDR3 bases are TGTGCCAGCAGCCCACCGACAGCAGATACGCAGTATTTT. Full variable domain (outside the CDR3, taken from reference TRBV9 and TRBJ2-3): DSGVTQTPKHLITATGQRVTLRCSPRSGDLSVYWYQQSLDQGLQFLIQYYNGEERAKGNILERFSAQQFPDLHSELNLSSLELGDSALYFCASSPPTADTQYFGPGTRLTVL.

V is TRBV12-5 and J is TRBJ2-7, with D perhaps matching TRBD1 (6 bases). The CDR3 has 12 amino acids. CDR1 and CDR2 (germline): LGHNT, FRNRAP. Trimming cost V 4 bases and J 4 bases, with 8 bases left between them. CDR3 coding DNA: TGTGCTAGTGGTTCCAGGGGATACGAGCAGTACTTC. Its protein is CASGSRGYEQYF. Full variable domain (missing parts from reference TRBV12-5 and TRBJ2-7): DARVTQTPRHKVTEMGQEVTMRCQPILGHNTVFWYRQTMMQGLELLAYFRNRAPLDDSGMPKDRFSAEMPDATLATLKIQPSEPRDSAVYFCASGSRGYEQYFGPGTRLTVT.